Below are 25 T cell receptor beta chains sequenced from a single sample in a study of shared clonotypes between healthy human individuals. Some clones are missing from TCRdb's copy, which holds only in-frame ones; the method was immunoSEQ multiplex PCR. The data contain about 1.1 million clones, approximately 80% of them seen just once; the ten biggest clones take up almost 0.9%. Sequencing used memory CD4+ T cells from PBMCs. As for subset: CD45RA-negative fraction. The receptors were sampled from a man aged 18-30 years in good health. Some clones in this sample may be carry-over from other donors' samples.

The chain is built from TRBV6-1 and TRBJ2-7, with D perhaps TRBD2 (6 bases). Germline CDR1 is MNHNS and CDR2 is SASEGT. V lost 1 base and J 0 bases, leaving 13 bases between the germline ends. This CDR3 comprises 16 residues. The CDR3 DNA sequence: TGTGCCAGCAGTGAAGATAGCGGAACTACCTCCTACGAGCAGTACTTC. Its translation is CASSEDSGTTSYEQYF.

V usage is TRBV6-5 and J usage is TRBJ1-1; D unclear. The CDR3 sequence is 13 residues long. CDR1 and CDR2 (germline): MNHEY, SVGAGI. Trimming removed 5 bases at V and 1 base at J, with 8 bases between. The CDR3 reads CASSHGKNTEAFF. In DNA form, the CDR3 reads TGTGCCAGCAGTCACGGTAAGAACACTGAAGCTTTCTTT.

This clone showed up just once. The identical CDR3 is also encoded by other nucleotide sequences in the sample. The chain links TRBV5-1 to TRBJ2-7; 12 nucleotides align to TRBD2. CDR3 size: 15 residues. V shed 0 bases and J 3 bases; nucleotides not matched to a gene: 1. The germline V gene encodes CDR1 SGHRS and CDR2 YFSETQ. The CDR3 loop is CASSLGTSGIYEQYF. CDR3 bases: TGCGCCAGCAGCTTGGGGACTAGCGGGATCTACGAGCAGTACTTC.

The chain uses TRBV7-9 and TRBJ2-5, with D possibly matching TRBD2 (5 bases). The length of the CDR3 is 14 residues. CDR1 is SEHNR, CDR2 FQNEAQ, per germline (reference sequence). V shed 1 base and J shed 5 bases, with 11 bases lying between them. The CDR3 reads CASSLGGGAETQYF. CDR3 coding DNA: TGTGCCAGCAGCTTAGGAGGAGGAGCGGAGACCCAGTACTTC.

V and J are TRBV5-6 and TRBJ2-7, with D uncertain. Germline CDR1 is SGHDT and CDR2 is YYEEEE. The CDR3 runs to 16 residues. V was trimmed by 1 base and J by 3 bases, leaving 17 bases between them. CDR3 loop: CASSLTLNSINYEQYF. The CDR3 DNA reads as TGTGCCAGCAGCTTGACCTTGAACAGTATCAACTACGAGCAGTACTTC.

This chain uses TRBV10-3 with TRBJ1-4; possible D gene TRBD1, 5 bases. Trimming shortened V by 5 bases and J by 8 bases, and 9 bases separated the two germline ends. Per the germline V gene, CDR1 is ENHRY and CDR2 is SYGVKD. The CDR3 extends over 12 amino acids. In DNA, the CDR3 is TGTGCCATCAGTCGGGGGGACGAAAAACTGTTTTTT. Residues: CAISRGDEKLFF.

This clone was recorded only once. The gene calls are TRBV21-1 and TRBJ2-7. TRBV21-1 is shown as a pseudogene. The CDR3 contains 15 residues. CDR3 in amino acids: CASSIRAQTTYEQYF. CDR3 nucleotides: TGTGCCAGCAGCATCCGGGCCCAGACAACCTACGAGCAGTACTTC.

The V call is TRBV5-1, the J call TRBJ2-1; TRBD2 matches 13 bases. Trimming removed 4 bases from V and 9 bases from J; junction bases left unmatched: 7. CDR3 size: 15 residues. The V gene's germline CDR1 is SGHRS and CDR2 YFSETQ. This CDR3 is CASSTRTSGSSEQFF. CDR3 DNA: TGCGCCAGCAGCACCCGGACTAGCGGGAGTTCTGAGCAGTTCTTC.

The rearrangement links TRBV5-1 to TRBJ2-7; D is possibly TRBD1 (6 bases). This CDR3 contains 15 residues. V lost 3 bases and J lost 6, with 19 bases in between. Germline V gene sequence: CDR1 SGHRS, CDR2 YFSETQ. CDR3 in DNA: TGCGCCAGCAGCTCTCTGACAGGCAACCCTCCCGAGCAGTACTTC. Translation gives CASSSLTGNPPEQYF.

This chain links TRBV15 with TRBJ1-1, with a possible D match to TRBD1 (6 bases). V lost 6 bases and J lost 4, with 18 bases in between. The CDR3 runs to 15 residues. Per germline, CDR1 LNHNV and CDR2 YYDKDF (reference sequence). CDR3 nucleotides: TGTGCCACCAGAGAGAGGGGGGCGGCGGGCACTGAAGCTTTCTTT. Its translation is CATRERGAAGTEAFF.

J is TRBJ1-4 and V is TRBV28; TRBD1 is a possible D gene (5 bases). Germline CDR1 is MDHEN and CDR2 is SYDVKM. The CDR3 extends over 15 amino acids. Trimming stripped 9 bases from V and 0 bases from J, with 14 bases between. For the CDR3, the DNA is TGTGCCAGTTGTAGGGGTGGCCCAACTAATGAAAAACTGTTTTTT. Residues: CASCRGGPTNEKLFF.

This chain connects TRBV14 to TRBJ2-7; D not resolved. The germline V and J ends were trimmed by 5 bases and 0 bases, with 11 bases remaining between them. Germline V gene data show CDR1 as SGHDN and CDR2 as FVKESK. The CDR3 is made up of 14 amino acids. The CDR3 reads CASSWTASSYEQYF. The CDR3 DNA sequence: TGTGCCAGCAGCTGGACGGCGAGCTCCTACGAGCAGTACTTC. Together with reference TRBV14 and TRBJ2-7, the CDR3 gives the full variable domain: EAGVTQFPSHSVIEKGQTVTLRCDPISGHDNLYWYRRVMGKEIKFLLHFVKESKQDESGMPNNRFLAERTGGTYSTLKVQPAELEDSGVYFCASSWTASSYEQYFGPGTRLTVT.

The chain employs TRBV5-8 and TRBJ2-1; D is unresolved. Trimming stripped 0 bases from V and 5 bases from J, with 12 bases between. CDR1 and CDR2 (germline): SGHTS, YDEGEE. The CDR3 runs to 15 residues. The CDR3 coding sequence is TGTGCCAGCAGCTTGGGGGCCTTCGGAGACAATGAGCAGTTCTTC. Encoded protein: CASSLGAFGDNEQFF.

The chain's CDR3 is CASRRPGQGAAYEQYF. CDR3 in DNA: TGTGCCAGCAGAAGACCGGGACAGGGGGCCGCATACGAGCAGTACTTC. This chain links TRBV2 with TRBJ2-7; the match to TRBD1 covers 12 bases. The CDR3 runs 16 residues. Trimming at V came to 6 bases and at J to 4 bases, leaving 10 bases not matched to a gene. Per germline, CDR1 SNHLY and CDR2 FYNNEI.

This chain uses TRBV7-8 with TRBJ1-5, with D unresolved. Germline loops: CDR1 SGHVS, CDR2 FQNEAQ. Trimming stripped 2 bases from V and 6 bases from J, with 20 bases between. The CDR3 sequence is 17 residues long. Here the CDR3 DNA reads TGTGCCAGCAGCTTAAGGAAGGACTCCTTACCCGGTCAGCCCCAGCATTTT. Protein: CASSLRKDSLPGQPQHF.

The chain combines TRBV29-1 with TRBJ2-1; 7 bases match TRBD2. The CDR3 runs to 15 residues. With V trimmed by 8 bases and J by 2 bases, 12 bases remained unmatched. Germline loops: CDR1 SQVTM, CDR2 ANQGSEA. The CDR3 DNA reads as TGCAGCCTATCGCGGGAGACCGGGCCCTACAATGAGCAGTTCTTC. Its translation is CSLSRETGPYNEQFF.

The V call is TRBV18, the J call TRBJ1-1; the D is unclear. The germline V gene has CDR1 KGHSH and CDR2 LQKENI. V dropped 4 bases and J dropped 4 bases, with 7 bases sitting between them. The CDR3 extends over 12 amino acids. CDR3 DNA sequence: TGTGCCAGCTCACTTAGCGGCACTGAAGCTTTCTTT. Protein sequence: CASSLSGTEAFF.

The chain links TRBV6-1 to TRBJ2-3; no definite D call. Looked up from germline, CDR1 is MNHNS and CDR2 is SASEGT. There are 10 residues in the CDR3. Deletions cut 5 bases from V and 6 bases from J, with 3 bases between. CDR3 nucleotide sequence: TGTGCCAGCAGTTATGATACGCAGTATTTT. Translation: CASSYDTQYF.

About this clone: Within the sample, other DNA sequences also encode this same CDR3. The chain links TRBV5-1 to TRBJ2-3; TRBD2 matches at 9 bases. Trimming took 2 bases from V and 3 from J; bases not matched to a gene: 1. The CDR3 runs 14 residues. Germline V gives CDR1 SGHRS, CDR2 YFSETQ. The CDR3 DNA reads TGCGCCAGCAGCTTTCTAGCGGGGACAGATACGCAGTATTTT. It is translated as CASSFLAGTDTQYF.

V is TRBV7-9 and J is TRBJ2-7, with 13 bases that match TRBD2. Germline V gene lookup returns CDR1 SEHNR and CDR2 FQNEAQ (reference sequence). J gave up 5 bases and V 5 bases, and 18 bases lay outside the gene matches. The CDR3 consists of 19 residues. CDR3 sequence: CASSPKSGTSGTAYNEQYF. In nucleotides, the CDR3 is TGTGCCAGCAGCCCAAAGTCCGGGACTAGCGGGACGGCCTACAACGAGCAGTACTTC. The whole variable domain, remainder taken from reference TRBV7-9 and TRBJ2-7, is DTGVSQNPRHKITKRGQNVTFRCDPISEHNRLYWYRQTLGQGPEFLTYFQNEAQLEKSRLLSDRFSAERPKGSFSTLEIQRTEQGDSAMYLCASSPKSGTSGTAYNEQYFGPGTRLTVT.

V is TRBV5-1 and J is TRBJ2-1, with TRBD2 identical over 14 bases. Germline CDR1 and CDR2: SGHRS and YFSETQ. V was pared by 0 bases and J by 5 bases, with 16 bases of the junction left unmatched. The CDR3 is made up of 21 amino acids. CDR3 coding DNA: TGCGCCAGCAGCTTGGGGGTACCGGGACTAGCGGGAGTATTGGCGCACAATGAGCAGTTCTTC. As protein: CASSLGVPGLAGVLAHNEQFF. Variable domain in full (rest from reference TRBV5-1 and TRBJ2-1): KAGVTQTPRYLIKTRGQQVTLSCSPISGHRSVSWYQQTPGQGLQFLFEYFSETQRNKGNFPGRFSGRQFSNSRSEMNVSTLELGDSALYLCASSLGVPGLAGVLAHNEQFFGPGTRLTVL.

The V call is TRBV29-1, the J call TRBJ1-5, with TRBD1 matching 7 bases. CDR3 size: 13 residues. In germline, CDR1 is SQVTM, CDR2 ANQGSEA. The junction had 7 bases not matched to a gene; V was cut back by 6 bases and J by 5 bases. The CDR3 here is CSVGGTDDQPQHF. In DNA, the CDR3 is TGCAGCGTCGGCGGGACAGATGATCAGCCCCAGCATTTT.

The gene calls are TRBV5-6 and TRBJ2-2; the match to TRBD1 covers 8 bases. The CDR3 contains 15 residues. Losses at the gene ends were 3 bases for V and 2 bases for J; bases not matched to a gene: 3. The germline V gene encodes CDR1 SGHDT and CDR2 YYEEEE. Here the CDR3 DNA reads TGTGCCAGCAGCTCCGGACAGGGAAACACCGGGGAGCTGTTTTTT. Translating gives CASSSGQGNTGELFF. The variable domain in full, with the rest retrieved from reference TRBV5-6 and TRBJ2-2, is DAGVTQSPTHLIKTRGQQVTLRCSPKSGHDTVSWYQQALGQGPQFIFQYYEEEERQRGNFPDRFSGHQFPNYSSELNVNALLLGDSALYLCASSSGQGNTGELFFGEGSRLTVL.

This chain links TRBV6-1 with TRBJ1-1; 8 bases are a match to TRBD1. CDR3 length: 13 amino acids. V was pared by 4 bases and J by 8 bases, with 6 bases of the junction left unmatched. Germline loops: CDR1 MNHNS, CDR2 SASEGT. The CDR3 region has the DNA TGTGCCAGCAGTGGACAGGGGTGGGGCGAAGCTTTCTTT. It translates to CASSGQGWGEAFF.

This clone was counted a few times. The chain couples TRBV6-1 to TRBJ2-7, with 9 bases fitting TRBD1. Germline V CDR1 and CDR2: MNHNS, SASEGT. This CDR3 is 15 amino acids long. Trimming took 3 bases from V and 0 from J; bases not matched to a gene: 3. The CDR3 sequence is CASSEKTGGSYEQYF. CDR3 DNA: TGTGCCAGCAGTGAGAAGACAGGGGGCTCCTACGAGCAGTACTTC.